Listed here are 23 T cell receptor beta chains from one sample, sequenced in a study of blood T cell repertoires in COVID-19 (dated by TCRdb to between 2020 and 2021). The receptor library was made with the immunoSEQ multiplex PCR assay. TCRdb holds this immuneACCESS table with in-frame rearrangements only. Some clones are missing; in checked studies, unresolved V genes explain under half, and the rest has no known cause. The table for this sample lists a few hundred thousand clones; 89% of them were counted only once. Roughly a tenth of the sample is held by the ten biggest clonotypes. The sample was PBMCs or T cells enriched from blood (not recorded which). Receptor source: a woman in her 30s who had recovered from COVID-19.

This clone was recorded only once. The rearrangement links TRBV9 to TRBJ2-2; no definite D call. The germline V gene has CDR1 SGDLS and CDR2 YYNGEE. The CDR3 runs to 15 residues. V dropped 4 bases and J dropped 0 bases, with 10 bases sitting between them. In nucleotides, the CDR3 is TGTGCCAGCAGCCTATCAAATACGAACACCGGGGAGCTGTTTTTT. Translated: CASSLSNTNTGELFF.

The rearrangement links TRBV7-7 to TRBJ1-3; D remains unclear. The CDR3 extends over 15 amino acids. CDR1 is SSHAT and CDR2 is FNYEAQ in the germline V gene (reference sequence). CDR3 in amino acids: CAIVTQSVSGNTIYF. CDR3 DNA: TGTGCTATCGTGACACAATCAGTATCTGGAAACACCATATATTTT. The variable domain in full, completed from reference TRBV7-7 and TRBJ1-3, reads GAGVSQSPRYKVTKRGQDVTLRCDPISSHATLYWYQQALGQGPEFLTYFNYEAQPDKSGLPSDRFSAERPEGSISTLTIQRTEQRDSAMYRCAIVTQSVSGNTIYFGEGSWLTVV.

V usage is TRBV15 and J usage is TRBJ2-3; 9 bases map to TRBD1. J was trimmed by 9 bases and V by 3 bases; bases with no gene match: 16. The CDR3 sequence is 17 residues long. Germline-derived CDR1 and CDR2 are LNHNV and YYDKDF (reference sequence). This CDR3 reads CATSSIPGQGPVRTQYF. CDR3 bases: TGTGCCACCAGCAGCATTCCGGGACAGGGACCTGTTAGGACGCAGTATTTT.

The genes are TRBV7-2 and TRBJ2-3; D gene unclear. From germline, CDR1 is SGHTA and CDR2 FQGNSA. The CDR3 spans 12 residues. Deletions cut 2 bases from V and 6 bases from J, with 6 bases between. The CDR3 region has the DNA TGTGCCAGCAGCTTATATCCGGATACGCAGTATTTT. Its translation is CASSLYPDTQYF.

The rearrangement uses TRBV6-5 and TRBJ2-1, with TRBD2 identical over 11 bases. Germline V gene data show CDR1 as MNHEY and CDR2 as SVGAGI. This CDR3 is 16 amino acids long. Trimming cost V 1 base and J 6 bases; bases outside gene matches: 5. This chain's CDR3 is CASSYWASGRPNEQFF. CDR3 nucleotides: TGTGCCAGCAGTTACTGGGCTAGCGGGAGGCCCAATGAGCAGTTCTTC.

The rearrangement links TRBV18 to TRBJ2-7, with 7 bases that match TRBD1. CDR1 KGHSH and CDR2 LQKENI come from the germline V gene. V lost 1 base and J lost 0; bases outside the gene matches: 6. The CDR3 covers 16 residues. DNA for the CDR3: TGTGCCAGCTCACCACTTCGGACAGGTAGCTCCTACGAGCAGTACTTC. It codes for CASSPLRTGSSYEQYF.

J is TRBJ2-7 and V is TRBV4-1, with 9 bases identical to TRBD1. Germline V gene lookup returns CDR1 MGHRA and CDR2 YSYEKL. CDR3 length: 18 amino acids. Unmatched junction bases numbered 14, after V lost 3 bases and J lost 2 bases. The DNA for the CDR3 is TGCGCCAGCAGCCACAGCCGGCTCCGGGGACAGGGCCCCTACGAGCAGTACTTC. As protein: CASSHSRLRGQGPYEQYF.

The chain couples TRBV27 to TRBJ2-7; D may be TRBD1 (6 bases). The V end lost 5 bases, the J end lost 0 bases, and 11 bases lay between the germline ends. The CDR3 is 14 amino acids. Looked up from germline, CDR1 is MNHEY and CDR2 is SMNVEV (reference sequence). In DNA, the CDR3 is TGTGCCAGCAGTCGACCGGGACACTCCTACGAGCAGTACTTC. Translating it yields CASSRPGHSYEQYF.

V is TRBV3-1 (or the pseudogene TRBV3-2) and J is TRBJ2-2; D remains ambiguous. Trimming left V 0 bases short and J 6 bases short, with 14 bases between. The CDR3 runs 16 residues. Per germline, CDR1 LGHDT and CDR2 YNNKEL (reference sequence). Here the CDR3 DNA reads TGTGCCAGCAGCCAAGATCCCTTAGCCGAACCCGGGGAGCTGTTTTTT. Its translation: CASSQDPLAEPGELFF.

The genes are TRBV5-8 and TRBJ2-7, with no clear D. There are 13 residues in the CDR3. The ends were cut back, 1 base at V and 1 base at J, with 6 bases in the middle. The germline gives CDR1 SGHTS, CDR2 YDEGEE. This CDR3 reads CASSLPESYEQYF. The CDR3 DNA is TGTGCCAGCAGCTTGCCAGAATCCTACGAGCAGTACTTC.

The rearrangement links TRBV11-2 to TRBJ1-2; D is perhaps TRBD1 (6 bases). This CDR3 contains 20 residues. Germline V gene lookup returns CDR1 SGHAT and CDR2 FQNNGV. V was trimmed by 0 bases and J by 0 bases, leaving 23 bases between them. CDR3 loop: CASSLDGGAGIREANYGYTF. The CDR3 coding sequence is TGTGCCAGCAGCTTAGACGGGGGGGCGGGTATCAGGGAAGCTAACTATGGCTACACCTTC. Supplemented by reference TRBV11-2 and TRBJ1-2, the full variable domain reads EAGVAQSPRYKIIEKRQSVAFWCNPISGHATLYWYQQILGQGPKLLIQFQNNGVVDDSQLPKDRFSAERLKGVDSTLKIQPAKLEDSAVYLCASSLDGGAGIREANYGYTFGSGTRLTVV.

The V call is TRBV28, the J call TRBJ1-1; D not resolved. This CDR3 is 10 amino acids long. Trimming stripped 4 bases from V and 8 bases from J, with 5 bases between. The germline V gene encodes CDR1 MDHEN and CDR2 SYDVKM. The CDR3 bases are TGTGCCAGCAGTTACCAGGAAGCTTTCTTT. Protein product: CASSYQEAFF.

The V gene is TRBV7-9, the J gene TRBJ2-3, with 7 bases aligning to TRBD1. The CDR3 has 14 residues. Germline V gene data show CDR1 as SEHNR and CDR2 as FQNEAQ (reference sequence). Germline trimming cut 4 bases from V and 3 bases from J; bases unmatched to any gene: 4. CDR3 DNA sequence: TGTGCCAGCAGCTGGACAGGCCTAACAGATACGCAGTATTTT. Translated, it gives CASSWTGLTDTQYF.

The chain is built from TRBV7-2 and TRBJ1-1; 7 nucleotides match TRBD1. CDR1 SGHTA and CDR2 FQGNSA come from the germline V gene. Trimming at V came to 6 bases and at J to 0 bases, leaving 4 bases not matched to a gene. This CDR3 contains 14 residues. The CDR3 protein is CASSEGAMNTEAFF. In DNA, the CDR3 is TGTGCCAGCAGTGAGGGGGCTATGAACACTGAAGCTTTCTTT.

The gene calls are TRBV12-5 and TRBJ1-6; D may be TRBD1 (6 bases). V dropped 7 bases and J dropped 8 bases, with 21 bases sitting between them. The CDR3 sequence is 16 residues long. Germline lookup yields CDR1 LGHNT and CDR2 FRNRAP. DNA for the CDR3: TGTGCTAGTGCCAAATCCACAGGGTCCATTGATTCACCCCTCCACTTT. The encoded protein is CASAKSTGSIDSPLHF.

This chain uses TRBV5-5 with TRBJ1-1; weak D call: TRBD1 (6 bases). In germline, CDR1 is SGHKS, CDR2 YYEKEE (reference sequence). V was pared by 0 bases and J by 0 bases, with 15 bases between. The CDR3 is 17 amino acids. For the CDR3, the DNA is TGTGCCAGCAGCTTGGGGTCCCAGGGGCGGTTGAACACTGAAGCTTTCTTT. This encodes CASSLGSQGRLNTEAFF.

The rearrangement joins TRBV7-9 to TRBJ2-1; D uncertain. Trimming removed 5 bases at V and 0 bases at J, with 14 bases between. Germline CDR1 reads SEHNR; CDR2 reads FQNEAQ (reference sequence). This CDR3 has 16 amino acids. CDR3 DNA: TGTGCCAGCAGCCCCCGACCCTGGAGCTCCTACAATGAGCAGTTCTTC. This sequence encodes CASSPRPWSSYNEQFF.

The chain is built from TRBV2 and TRBJ2-3; D gene unclear. Germline V gene sequence: CDR1 SNHLY, CDR2 FYNNEI. The V end lost 6 bases, the J end lost 0 bases, and 13 bases lay between the germline ends. The length of the CDR3 is 15 residues. CDR3 coding DNA: TGTGCCAGCAGGGCCCTGGCTCCTAGCACAGATACGCAGTATTTT. This sequence encodes CASRALAPSTDTQYF.

CDR3 region: CASSQPGTSGRTNYNEQFF. The CDR3 nucleotides read TGTGCCAGCAGCCAGCCCGGGACTAGCGGGAGGACCAATTACAATGAGCAGTTCTTC. This chain uses TRBV7-2 with TRBJ2-1; TRBD2 matches 15 bases. CDR1 is SGHTA, CDR2 FQGNSA, per germline. The CDR3 loop spans 19 amino acids. The V gene end was trimmed by 5 bases and the J gene end by 4 bases; junction bases not matched to a gene: 12.

The chain employs TRBV30 and TRBJ1-6; D unclear. The CDR3 totals 14 residues. Germline-derived CDR1 and CDR2 are GTSNPN and SVGIG (reference sequence). V was cut by 4 bases and J by 7 bases, with 14 bases left in between. The CDR3 sequence: CAWNTQRGNSPLHF. CDR3 DNA: TGTGCCTGGAACACCCAAAGAGGGAATTCACCCCTCCACTTT. Full variable domain (remainder filled in from reference TRBV30 and TRBJ1-6): SQTIHQWPATLVQPVGSPLSLECTVEGTSNPNLYWYRQAAGRGLQLLFYSVGIGQISSEVPQNLSASRPQDRQFILSSKKLLLSDSGFYLCAWNTQRGNSPLHFGNGTRLTVT.

The gene calls are TRBV4-3 and TRBJ1-5; 7 bases are a match to TRBD1. Germline lookup yields CDR1 LGHNA and CDR2 YSLEER. The V segment lost 4 bases and the J segment 5 bases; nucleotides outside the gene matches: 8. The CDR3 runs 15 residues. CDR3 nucleotide sequence: TGCGCCAGCAGCCCGCATCGGGACAGCGATCAGCCCCAGCATTTT. It codes for CASSPHRDSDQPQHF.

The chain combines TRBV29-1 with TRBJ2-3; TRBD2 matches at 8 bases. The CDR3 runs to 13 residues. Trimming cost V 6 bases and J 4 bases; bases outside gene matches: 6. CDR1 SQVTM and CDR2 ANQGSEA come from the germline V gene. The CDR3 region has the DNA TGCAGCGTGACCGGGGGGGCCCCAGATACGCAGTATTTT. Its protein is CSVTGGAPDTQYF.

The chain couples TRBV10-3 to TRBJ1-5, with D possibly TRBD1 on 5 matching bases. The CDR3 extends over 16 amino acids. V gave up 2 bases and J gave up 2 bases, with 13 bases separating them. Germline lookup yields CDR1 ENHRY and CDR2 SYGVKD. The CDR3 region is CAISERRTGGNQPQHF. As DNA, the CDR3 is TGTGCCATCAGTGAGAGGCGTACGGGGGGCAATCAGCCCCAGCATTTT.